Below, one T cell receptor (beta chain) is given with its context. Germline values: CDR1 LNHDA, CDR2 SQIVND (reference sequence). With 4 bases clipped from V and 1 base from J, the junction kept 8 bases outside the gene matches. This CDR3 region has 17 residues. This sample is drawn from a study of cytomegalovirus exposure and HLA in healthy donors. The PCR employed 60 Vbeta primers together with 13 Jbeta primers. Assay used: immunoSEQ multiplex PCR; TCRdb lists only in-frame clones, some missing. Of 100,000 to 150,000 clones in the sample, over 75% were seen once. This rearrangement joins TRBV19 to TRBJ2-3, with 10 bases matching TRBD2. The source of this sequence is a boy aged 5-17 years in good health and CMV-seronegative. Sequences were obtained from PBMCs. The CDR3 spells CASSRVAGGRGTDTQYF. DNA for the CDR3: TGTGCCAGTAGTAGGGTAGCGGGAGGTCGGGGCACAGATACGCAGTATTTT.